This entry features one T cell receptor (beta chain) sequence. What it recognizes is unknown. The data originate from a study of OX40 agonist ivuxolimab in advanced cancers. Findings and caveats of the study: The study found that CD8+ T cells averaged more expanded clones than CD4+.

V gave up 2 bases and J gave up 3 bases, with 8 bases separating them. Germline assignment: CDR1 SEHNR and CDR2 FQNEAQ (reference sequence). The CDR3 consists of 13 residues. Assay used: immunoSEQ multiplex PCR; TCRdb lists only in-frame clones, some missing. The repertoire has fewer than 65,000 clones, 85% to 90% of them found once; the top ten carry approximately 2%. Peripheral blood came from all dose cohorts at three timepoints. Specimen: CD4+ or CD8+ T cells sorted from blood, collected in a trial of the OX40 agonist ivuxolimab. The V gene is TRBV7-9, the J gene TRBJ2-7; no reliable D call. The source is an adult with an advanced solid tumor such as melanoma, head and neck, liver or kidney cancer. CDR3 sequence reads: CASSLFGDYEQYF. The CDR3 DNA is TGTGCCAGCAGCTTATTTGGGGACTACGAGCAGTACTTC.